The rows below give T cell receptor beta chains drawn from one sample of a study of blood T cell repertoires in COVID-19. Profiling relied on immunoSEQ multiplex PCR, and the TCRdb table lists in-frame clones only, not all of them. The sample holds under 200,000 clones, more than 75% seen once. Sequences were obtained from peripheral blood. These receptors came from a man between 18 and 35 years old with acute or convalescent COVID-19. Both conserved end residues are part of each CDR3. A D gene is named only where the DNA matches it firmly. Clone size is not always given. Where it is, it says once, few, many or a class for expanded clones.

TRBV7-9,TRBJ1-5,NA,NA,TGTGCCAGCAGCCCAACAGGTAGCAATCAGCCCCAGCATTTT,CASSPTGSNQPQHF
TRBV1,TRBJ1-4,NA,NA,TGCACCAGCAGCCACCACTCCGGGGAGGGGATGCCTAATGAAAAACTGTTTTTT,CTSSHHSGEGMPNEKLFF
TRBV11-2,TRBJ1-2,TRBD1,NA,TGTGCCAGCAGACTCCTGGGACAGGTGTGGGGCTACACCTTC,CASRLLGQVWGYTF
TRBV5-1,TRBJ2-5,NA,NA,TGCGCCAGCAGCCCCACAACGGTAGGGGTACAAGAGACCCAGTACTTC,CASSPTTVGVQETQYF
TRBV28,TRBJ2-5,TRBD1,once,TGTGCCAGCAGGCGACAGGGTGAAGAGACCCAGTACTTC,CASRRQGEETQYF
TRBV7-9,TRBJ2-5,TRBD2,NA,TGTGCCAGCAGCATCACGTCTAGCGGACAAGAGACCCAGTACTTC,CASSITSSGQETQYF
TRBV29-1,TRBJ1-1,NA,once,TGCAGCGTTAGGAGGCCGAACACTGAAGCTTTCTTT,CSVRRPNTEAFF
TRBV10-2,TRBJ1-1,NA,NA,TGCGCCAGCAGTGAGAGAGGGACTGAAGCTTTCTTT,CASSERGTEAFF
TRBV5-1,TRBJ2-3,NA,NA,TGCGCCAGCAGCTTGGGTACCAGTCCCCTCACAGATACGCAGTATTTT,CASSLGTSPLTDTQYF
TRBV5-1,TRBJ2-3,TRBD1,few,TGCGCCAGCAGCCCCCTACAGGGGACAGATACGCAGTATTTT,CASSPLQGTDTQYF
TRBV11-2,TRBJ1-1,NA,NA,TGTGCCAGCAGCTTATCCCAGGTAACTGAAGCTTTCTTT,CASSLSQVTEAFF
TRBV29-1,TRBJ2-6,NA,NA,TGCAGCGTTCTAGTATCAGGGGCCAACGTCCTGACTTTC,CSVLVSGANVLTF
TRBV11-2,TRBJ1-1,NA,NA,TGTGCCAGCAGCCAGGGTGTCGTTCCTGAAGCTTTCTTT,CASSQGVVPEAFF
TRBV5-1,TRBJ2-7,TRBD2,NA,TGCGCCAGCAGCTTATCGGCTAGCGGGACGTACGAGCAGTACTTC,CASSLSASGTYEQYF
TRBV30,TRBJ1-1,NA,NA,TGTGCCTGGAGCCCACGCGGGAACACTGAAGCTTTCTTT,CAWSPRGNTEAFF
TRBV7-9,TRBJ2-3,TRBD2,NA,TGTGCCAGCAGACAGTACGGGGGGAGCACAGATACGCAGTATTTT,CASRQYGGSTDTQYF
TRBV6-5,TRBJ1-1,NA,NA,TGTGCCAGCAGGCTAGACAGAGCAAAGAACACTGAAGCTTTCTTT,CASRLDRAKNTEAFF